The 26 T cell receptor beta chains presented below share a single source sample, sequenced in a study of T-cell reconstitution after alpha-beta-depleted transplantation in children (dated by TCRdb to between 2015 and 2016). Library prep was done by PCR. Sequenced using an Illumina HiSeq 2500. Molecular barcoding was employed in the preparation of TCR libraries, with unique molecular identifiers being used to normalize TCRbeta repertoire quantification. The public reads were reprocessed in TCRdb via fastp at Q25 and MiXCR, keeping in-frame beta chains. For every CDR3 protein sequence, its rows merge into one entry that carries the most common genes and DNA. The sample profile shows more than 250,000 distinct CDR3 sequences; 9.9% of them were found once. Roughly 9.1% of the sample belongs to the ten largest clones. The sequencing here drew on PBMCs from the stem cell graft donor, taken from the stem cell graft. The receptors were gathered from a human donor who donated a stem cell graft to a child with SCID.

This clonotype was counted between two and nine times. This chain uses TRBV20-1 with TRBJ1-6, with 7 bases identical to TRBD1. The trim removed 6 bases at V and 7 bases at J, leaving 3 bases unmatched. CDR1 is DFQATT and CDR2 is SNEGSKA in the germline V gene (reference sequence). There are 12 residues in the CDR3. The CDR3 region is CSAGDSNSPLHF. The CDR3 DNA reads TGCAGTGCGGGGGACAGCAATTCACCCCTCCACTTT.

V is TRBV5-1 and J is TRBJ1-4, with D hard to call. Germline CDR1 and CDR2: SGHRS and YFSETQ. The CDR3 totals 12 residues. Deletions cut 4 bases from V and 8 bases from J, with 9 bases between. The CDR3 reads CASSGGREKLFF. CDR3 nucleotides: TGCGCCAGCAGCGGAGGGAGGGAAAAACTGTTTTTT. Complete variable domain (other parts from reference TRBV5-1 and TRBJ1-4): KAGVTQTPRYLIKTRGQQVTLSCSPISGHRSVSWYQQTPGQGLQFLFEYFSETQRNKGNFPGRFSGRQFSNSRSEMNVSTLELGDSALYLCASSGGREKLFFGSGTQLSVL.

About this clonotype: Relative to the germline gene, one junction end is altered; a read error may explain this. This chain uses TRBV12-3 or TRBV12-4 with TRBJ2-5, with D tentatively TRBD2 (6 bases). The length of the CDR3 is 14 residues. This chain's CDR3 is CVSSLNSGEETQYF. CDR3 sequence (DNA): TGTGTCAGCAGTTTAAACTCGGGGGAAGAGACCCAGTACTTC.

In this sample, this clonotype turned up a few times. The chain is built from TRBV18 and TRBJ2-5; D possibly corresponds to TRBD1 (6 bases). Germline CDR1 and CDR2: KGHSH and LQKENI. The CDR3 extends over 13 amino acids. Trimming took 5 bases from V and 5 from J, leaving 12 bases between them. In DNA, the CDR3 is TGTGCCAGCTCAATCCGACAGGAGGAGACCCAGTACTTC. This sequence encodes CASSIRQEETQYF.

This clonotype has only a few counts. V gene TRBV5-1 combines with J gene TRBJ2-1; 9 bases are shared with TRBD2. With V trimmed by 4 bases and J by 4 bases, 15 bases remained unmatched. This CDR3 is 18 amino acids long. Germline values: CDR1 SGHRS, CDR2 YFSETQ. CDR3 sequence (DNA): TGCGCCAGCAGCCCGATCGGCGGGGGGGCCCCAGGATACAATGAGCAGTTCTTC. Translated, it gives CASSPIGGGAPGYNEQFF.

This clonotype was found a few times. J is TRBJ2-7 and V is TRBV3-1; TRBD1 matches at 7 bases. The CDR3 length is 16 residues. J was trimmed by 1 base and V by 4 bases; bases with no gene match: 10. Germline CDR1 reads LGHDT; CDR2 reads YNNKEL (reference sequence). CDR3 loop: CASSPRQGWESYEQYF. The CDR3 region has the DNA TGTGCCAGCAGCCCTCGACAGGGTTGGGAGTCCTACGAGCAGTACTTC.

This clonotype was seen at least ten times. This sequence joins TRBV5-1 and TRBJ2-2; 7 nucleotides match TRBD2. The ends lost 4 bases at V and 3 bases at J; junction bases unmatched: 6. The CDR3 totals 15 residues. Germline loops: CDR1 SGHRS, CDR2 YFSETQ. The CDR3: CASSISSGDTGELFF. DNA of the CDR3: TGCGCCAGCAGCATCTCTAGCGGAGACACCGGGGAGCTGTTTTTT.

This clonotype was counted between two and nine times. This rearrangement joins TRBV20-1 to TRBJ2-1; D is ambiguous. CDR3 size: 14 residues. Germline CDR1 DFQATT, CDR2 SNEGSKA (reference sequence). V lost 5 bases, J lost 6 bases, and 17 bases lay in between. The CDR3 coding sequence is TGCAGTGCTCAAGGGATGGGGAATGGCAATGAGCAGTTCTTC. This encodes CSAQGMGNGNEQFF.

In its sample, this clonotype was seen a few times. V usage is TRBV12-3 or TRBV12-4 and J usage is TRBJ2-1, with D hard to call. Trimming shortened V by 6 bases and J by 6 bases, and 12 bases separated the two germline ends. This CDR3 contains 13 residues. The CDR3 here is CASSLSPFNEQFF. The CDR3 DNA reads as TGTGCCAGCAGCTTATCGCCTTTCAATGAGCAGTTCTTC.

The gene calls are TRBV10-3 and TRBJ2-3; no firm D call. The germline gives CDR1 ENHRY, CDR2 SYGVKD. V gave up 2 bases and J gave up 4 bases, with 4 bases separating them. This CDR3 region has 12 residues. The CDR3 sequence is CAISERSDTQYF. As DNA, the CDR3 is TGTGCCATCAGTGAGAGGTCAGATACGCAGTATTTT.

This clonotype was counted only a few times. V is TRBV29-1 and J is TRBJ2-1, with 9 bases fitting TRBD1. CDR3 length: 13 residues. The germline CDR1 and CDR2 sequences are SQVTM and ANQGSEA. Trimming cost V 4 bases and J 10 bases; bases outside gene matches: 8. CDR3 nucleotide sequence: TGCAGCGTTGGGACAGGGGCCGCCGGGGAGCAGTTCTTC. Protein: CSVGTGAAGEQFF.

This clonotype was counted a few times. The V gene is TRBV6-5, the J gene TRBJ1-1; D is possibly TRBD1 (5 bases). The germline V gene has CDR1 MNHEY and CDR2 SVGAGI. Trimming took 4 bases from V and 1 from J, leaving 10 bases between them. This CDR3 contains 14 residues. CDR3 amino acids: CASSSGYANTEAFF. CDR3 bases: TGTGCCAGCAGTTCAGGGTACGCGAACACTGAAGCTTTCTTT.

The chain combines TRBV27 with TRBJ2-7, with TRBD2 matching over 9 bases. V dropped 6 bases and J dropped 5; count of bases not matched to a gene: 8. The CDR3 totals 14 residues. Germline CDR1 reads MNHEY; CDR2 reads SMNVEV (reference sequence). CDR3 sequence reads: CASRPGLALHEQYF. For the CDR3, the DNA is TGTGCCAGCAGGCCCGGACTAGCGCTGCACGAGCAGTACTTC.

A few counts support this clonotype. The chain couples TRBV5-1 to TRBJ2-3; D might be TRBD1 (6 bases). The CDR3 spans 14 residues. CDR1 and CDR2 (germline): SGHRS, YFSETQ. Between the trimmed V and J ends, which lost 3 bases and 5 bases, there was a span of 13 bases. The CDR3 nucleotides read TGCGCCAGCAGCTCAGGGGAATCGGGAGATACGCAGTATTTT. The encoded protein is CASSSGESGDTQYF.

This clonotype was seen more than once but under ten times. The chain is built from TRBV2 and TRBJ1-4, with 7 bases lining up with TRBD1. Germline CDR1 is SNHLY and CDR2 is FYNNEI. V lost 6 bases and J lost 3; bases outside the gene matches: 10. This CDR3 is 16 amino acids long. CDR3 residues: CASRMTGTPANEKLFF. The CDR3 DNA is TGTGCCAGCAGAATGACAGGGACCCCAGCTAATGAAAAACTGTTTTTT.

J is TRBJ2-7 and V is TRBV12-3 or TRBV12-4, with no clear D. V shed 5 bases and J shed 2 bases, with 13 bases lying between them. This CDR3 spans 14 amino acids. The DNA for the CDR3 is TGTGCCAGCAGTCCAGCAAAGGTTCCCTACGAGCAGTACTTC. Its protein is CASSPAKVPYEQYF.

This clonotype was found many times. The chain is built from TRBV14 and TRBJ2-1; TRBD2 matches at 8 bases. The trim removed 1 base at V and 7 bases at J, leaving 6 bases unmatched. This CDR3 contains 15 residues. Germline CDR1 is SGHDN and CDR2 is FVKESK. This CDR3 is CASSQAGGASNEQFF. The CDR3 region has the DNA TGTGCCAGCAGCCAAGCCGGGGGGGCTTCGAATGAGCAGTTCTTC.

This clonotype was recorded a few times. The CDR3 DNA reads as TGTGCCAGCAGACACCGACCAGAGGAGCAGTTCTTC. It specifies CASRHRPEEQFF. The chain carries TRBV27 and TRBJ2-1; D remains unclear. In germline, CDR1 is MNHEY, CDR2 SMNVEV (reference sequence). Trimming removed 6 bases at V and 10 bases at J, with 13 bases between. This CDR3 region has 12 residues.

This clonotype was seen a handful of times. The chain joins TRBV5-1 to TRBJ2-3; perhaps TRBD1 as D (6 bases). Germline lookup yields CDR1 SGHRS and CDR2 YFSETQ. Trimming removed 4 bases from V and 0 bases from J, with 12 bases in between. This CDR3 is built from 15 residues. The CDR3 sequence: CASSQGTTSTDTQYF. In DNA form, the CDR3 reads TGCGCCAGCAGCCAGGGGACAACTAGCACAGATACGCAGTATTTT.

This clonotype was seen more than once but under ten times. The gene calls are TRBV12-3 or TRBV12-4 and TRBJ2-5; D may be TRBD1 (6 bases). Trimming took off 2 bases at V and 4 bases at J, with 17 bases between the two ends. There are 16 residues in the CDR3. The CDR3 coding sequence is TGTGCCAGCAGTTTACTAGTAGCAGGGGCTGGAGAGACCCAGTACTTC. Amino acid sequence: CASSLLVAGAGETQYF.

On this clonotype itself: At one end, the junction sequence differs from germline, possibly due to a read error. The chain employs TRBV29-1 and TRBJ2-7; D is perhaps TRBD1 (6 bases). The CDR3 has 14 residues. CDR1 and CDR2 (germline): SQVTM, ANQGSEA. The CDR3 reads CSVETPGQPYELYF. The CDR3 DNA is TGCAGCGTTGAGACCCCTGGACAGCCCTACGAGCTGTACTTC.

This clonotype was observed a handful of times. The chain couples TRBV10-3 to TRBJ2-7, with D possibly being TRBD1 (5 bases). The V end lost 5 bases, the J end lost 5 bases, and 13 bases lay between the germline ends. CDR3 length: 13 amino acids. In germline, CDR1 is ENHRY, CDR2 SYGVKD. CDR3 residues: CAISPGHSNEQYF. CDR3 coding DNA: TGTGCCATCAGTCCTGGACATTCGAACGAGCAGTACTTC.

This clonotype was seen ten or more times. V usage is TRBV9 and J usage is TRBJ2-7, with D perhaps being TRBD1 or TRBD2 (5 bases each). Germline CDR1 and CDR2: SGDLS and YYNGEE. The CDR3 totals 15 residues. The V end lost 0 bases, the J end lost 5 bases, and 15 bases lay between the germline ends. DNA of the CDR3: TGTGCCAGCAGCGTAGGTCCCCAGGGAGCTAACGAGCAGTACTTC. This encodes CASSVGPQGANEQYF.

The rearrangement uses TRBV3-1 and TRBJ2-2; D is undetermined. CDR3 length: 15 amino acids. Trimming took 4 bases from V and 0 from J, leaving 9 bases between them. In germline, CDR1 is LGHDT, CDR2 YNNKEL (reference sequence). The CDR3: CASSRTNANTGELFF. CDR3 bases: TGTGCCAGCAGCCGGACGAACGCGAACACCGGGGAGCTGTTTTTT.

Many counts were recorded for this clonotype. The genes are TRBV29-1 and TRBJ1-2; no definite D call. Germline CDR1 SQVTM, CDR2 ANQGSEA. The CDR3 consists of 12 residues. Deletions cut 7 bases from V and 0 bases from J, with 9 bases between. CDR3 in amino acids: CSGSGTNYGYTF. The CDR3 DNA sequence: TGCAGCGGAAGCGGGACTAACTATGGCTACACCTTC.

This clonotype was seen repeatedly, ten times or more. V usage is TRBV12-3 or TRBV12-4 and J usage is TRBJ2-1; D is possibly TRBD1 (5 bases). V was shortened by 5 bases and J by 3 bases, with 14 bases between the two germline ends. This CDR3 has 15 residues. The CDR3 nucleotides are TGTGCCAGCAGTCCCGGACACCTAGACTACAATGAGCAGTTCTTC. This codes for CASSPGHLDYNEQFF.